The T cell receptor beta chain under discussion was sequenced for a study of blood T cell repertoires in COVID-19. Only one count was recorded for this clone. Measured with immunoSEQ multiplex PCR; TCRdb has only the in-frame clones, and not every one. The sample lists about 230,000 clones; roughly 84% were seen once. The CDR3 covers 17 residues. In germline, CDR1 is LNHNV, CDR2 YYDKDF (reference sequence). The ends were cut back, 0 bases at V and 1 base at J, with 13 bases in the middle. The chain is built from TRBV15 and TRBJ2-1, with TRBD1 as a possible D gene (6 bases). Source material: peripheral blood. This sequence originates from a woman in her forties or fifties with acute or convalescent COVID-19. The CDR3 protein is CATSREGGFSSYNEQFF. DNA for the CDR3: TGTGCCACCAGCAGAGAAGGGGGTTTTTCTTCCTACAATGAGCAGTTCTTC.